This record covers a single T cell receptor (beta chain). Original processing methods: Amplification of reference gene primers was used by the study to estimate nucleated cell counts. The repertoire was sequenced with immunoSEQ multiplex PCR; TCRdb's copy has only in-frame clones and lacks some. V, J and clone size were drawn from that table, and D and trimming were deduced from the DNA. The sample yields about 51,000 clones, roughly 87% seen once. These data belong to a study of blood T cell repertoires in COVID-19. In the study overall: The United States, Italy and Spain supplied acute and convalescent COVID-19 samples. The cDNA or gDNA used as material had been derived from T cells, B-cell-depleted T cells, or PBMCs.

The CDR3 extends over 18 amino acids. Looked up from germline, CDR1 is SGHTA and CDR2 is FQGTGA. The V and J ends lost 0 bases and 7 bases respectively, with 21 bases between them. The receptor was isolated from a middle-aged man with active COVID-19. J is TRBJ2-2 and V is TRBV7-3; a possible D gene is TRBD1 (6 bases). Sample: peripheral blood. The CDR3 DNA reads TGTGCCAGCAGCTTAACTCGCGACAGGATCTATAATAGCGGGGAGCTGTTTTTT. This gives the protein CASSLTRDRIYNSGELFF.